Below, 8 T cell receptor beta chains from the same sample are listed, as sequenced in a study of CD8 T cells in ankylosing spondylitis. MiXCR, run by TCRdb on the 5' RACE reads, gives a single entry per CDR3 protein. The table shows roughly 170,000 distinct CDR3 sequences, with around a tenth occurring only once. The sample consisted of blood, either unsorted or a sorted T cell fraction (not recorded which). The source of these receptors is a female donor with ankylosing spondylitis or in good health (not recorded which).

The chain has TRBV10-3 and TRBJ2-3; TRBD2 matches at 12 bases. This CDR3 has 16 amino acids. Germline assignment: CDR1 ENHRY and CDR2 SYGVKD. V lost 2 bases and J lost 6; bases outside the gene matches: 6. CDR3 DNA sequence: TGTGCCATCAGTGAGCCTCTAGCGGGAGGGATCGATACGCAGTATTTT. This codes for CAISEPLAGGIDTQYF.

The V gene is TRBV4-3, the J gene TRBJ2-1, with TRBD2 as a possible D gene (6 bases). The germline gives CDR1 LGHNA, CDR2 YSLEER. V shed 0 bases and J shed 5 bases, with 20 bases lying between them. CDR3 size: 18 residues. CDR3: CASSQDPSALHTDNEQFF. The CDR3 DNA is TGCGCCAGCAGCCAAGATCCTAGCGCCCTTCACACGGACAATGAGCAGTTCTTC.

This clonotype was detected only a few times. V usage is TRBV27 and J usage is TRBJ2-3; 11 bases map to TRBD1. The CDR3 spans 19 residues. CDR1 is MNHEY, CDR2 SMNVEV, per germline (reference sequence). V lost 3 bases to trimming and J lost 0 bases; unmatched junction nucleotides: 11. The CDR3 sequence: CASSLWTGGAEGSTDTQYF. The CDR3 DNA follows: TGTGCCAGCAGTTTGTGGACAGGGGGCGCTGAGGGTAGCACAGATACGCAGTATTTT.

In this sample, this clonotype turned up a few times. The rearrangement links TRBV9 to TRBJ1-2; 7 nucleotides line up with TRBD1. V lost 3 bases, J lost 4 bases, and 6 bases stayed unmatched. This CDR3 is 14 amino acids long. In germline, CDR1 is SGDLS, CDR2 YYNGEE. CDR3 sequence reads: CASSDGQAPYGYTF. CDR3 bases: TGTGCCAGCAGCGACGGACAGGCCCCCTATGGCTACACCTTC.

V usage is TRBV2 and J usage is TRBJ1-2; 7 bases fit TRBD1. The germline CDR1 and CDR2 sequences are SNHLY and FYNNEI. V shed 8 bases and J 5 bases; nucleotides not matched to a gene: 11. This CDR3 contains 14 residues. The CDR3 coding sequence is TGTGCCAGCGGCCAGAGGGGGCTTAGATATGGCTACACCTTC. Protein sequence: CASGQRGLRYGYTF.

This clonotype was seen ten or more times. This sequence joins TRBV12-3 or TRBV12-4 and TRBJ2-1; 8 positions match TRBD2. The length of the CDR3 is 13 residues. The ends lost 6 bases at V and 9 bases at J; junction bases unmatched: 7. CDR3 loop: CASSSGLVGEQFF. The CDR3, as DNA: TGTGCCAGCAGCTCGGGACTAGTGGGTGAGCAGTTCTTC.

The CDR3 protein is CAISGDNQETQYF. CDR3 nucleotides: TGTGCCATCAGTGGCGACAACCAAGAGACCCAGTACTTC. The chain joins TRBV10-3 to TRBJ2-5; D is uncertain. CDR3 length: 13 residues. V lost 4 bases and J lost 0, with 6 bases in between. The germline V gene has CDR1 ENHRY and CDR2 SYGVKD.

This sequence joins TRBV20-1 and TRBJ1-6, with D unclear. Germline lookup yields CDR1 DFQATT and CDR2 SNEGSKA (reference sequence). V was shortened by 3 bases and J by 10 bases, with 13 bases between the two germline ends. The CDR3 totals 13 residues. The CDR3 nucleotides are TGCAGTGCTAGTCACCTTGAAGGATCACCCCTCCACTTT. It encodes CSASHLEGSPLHF.